This passage covers 20 T cell receptor beta chains from one sample sequenced in a study of shared clonotypes between healthy human individuals. Naivety among CD8 cells was defined by CD45RO negativity and positive CCR7 selection, thereby excluding terminally differentiated effector memory CD45RA+ cells. Using immunoSEQ multiplex PCR, the repertoire was profiled, and TCRdb retains in-frame clones only, with some absent. The sample yields hundreds of thousands of clones, 90% to 98% seen once. Sequenced: naive CD8+ T cells sorted from blood. The source of these receptors is a man younger than 45 in good health.

The rearrangement joins TRBV5-1 to TRBJ2-1; D possibly corresponds to TRBD1 (5 bases). Germline CDR1 SGHRS, CDR2 YFSETQ. The CDR3 consists of 17 residues. V lost 0 bases and J lost 10, with 23 bases in between. The DNA of the CDR3 is TGCGCCAGCAGCTTGGCTGAGTTGGGCAGGGAAGCATGGGAGCAGTTCTTC. Its protein product is CASSLAELGREAWEQFF.

The chain employs TRBV29-1 and TRBJ2-1; 7 nucleotides match TRBD2. This CDR3 spans 16 amino acids. J lost 5 bases, V lost 0 bases, and 10 bases had no gene match. Germline V lookup: CDR1 SQVTM, CDR2 ANQGSEA. Here the CDR3 DNA reads TGCAGCGTTGAAGAGGGGTTGGCGGGAGTGGACAATGAGCAGTTCTTC. Translation: CSVEEGLAGVDNEQFF.

The rearrangement uses TRBV10-3 and TRBJ2-1, with TRBD2 as a possible D gene (5 bases). Germline V gene lookup returns CDR1 ENHRY and CDR2 SYGVKD. V was pared by 3 bases and J by 0 bases, with 12 bases between. The CDR3 extends over 16 amino acids. DNA of the CDR3: TGTGCCATCAGTGATGGGCCGGGGAGCTCCTACAATGAGCAGTTCTTC. This codes for CAISDGPGSSYNEQFF.

The V gene is TRBV11-2, the J gene TRBJ2-1; 9 nucleotides agree with TRBD2. The germline gives CDR1 SGHAT, CDR2 FQNNGV. V shed 1 base, J shed 5 bases, and the junction held 3 bases outside the gene matches. This CDR3 contains 15 residues. CDR3 in amino acids: CASSLGQRGDNEQFF. CDR3 bases: TGTGCCAGCAGCTTAGGCCAGCGGGGGGACAATGAGCAGTTCTTC. The full variable domain, its missing parts supplied by reference TRBV11-2 and TRBJ2-1, is EAGVAQSPRYKIIEKRQSVAFWCNPISGHATLYWYQQILGQGPKLLIQFQNNGVVDDSQLPKDRFSAERLKGVDSTLKIQPAKLEDSAVYLCASSLGQRGDNEQFFGPGTRLTVL.

J is TRBJ1-1 and V is TRBV29-1, with 8 nucleotides matching TRBD1. V shed 7 bases and J 8 bases; nucleotides not matched to a gene: 3. Germline V CDR1 and CDR2: SQVTM, ANQGSEA. The CDR3 length is 10 residues. The CDR3 DNA sequence: TGCAGCGGTTGGACAGGGGAAGCTTTCTTT. Residues: CSGWTGEAFF.

The J gene is TRBJ2-7, the V gene TRBV2, with a weak D call TRBD1 (5 bases). The CDR3 spans 15 residues. Per germline, CDR1 SNHLY and CDR2 FYNNEI. The V end was cut by 8 bases, the J end by 3 bases, with 20 bases between. The CDR3 sequence is CASRGKGFFLYEQYF. The CDR3 bases are TGTGCCAGCCGTGGTAAGGGGTTCTTCCTCTACGAGCAGTACTTC.

The gene calls are TRBV10-2 and TRBJ2-1; the match to TRBD2 covers 9 bases. The CDR3 has 14 amino acids. CDR1 is WSHSY, CDR2 SAAADI, per germline. After removal of 6 bases from V and 2 bases from J, the junction contained 2 bases not matched to a gene. For the CDR3, the DNA is TGCGCCAGCAGAATAGCGGGAGCCTACAATGAGCAGTTCTTC. This codes for CASRIAGAYNEQFF.

CDR3 sequence (DNA): TGTGCCAGCAGGAAAGACGGGACAGAACCCTACAATGAGCAGTTCTTC. Encoded protein: CASRKDGTEPYNEQFF. This chain links TRBV7-9 with TRBJ2-1; 7 bases map to TRBD1. The germline CDR1 and CDR2 sequences are SEHNR and FQNEAQ (reference sequence). J lost 2 bases, V lost 6 bases, and 10 bases had no gene match. This CDR3 has 16 residues. Using reference TRBV7-9 and TRBJ2-1 for the parts outside the CDR3, the full variable domain is DTGVSQNPRHKITKRGQNVTFRCDPISEHNRLYWYRQTLGQGPEFLTYFQNEAQLEKSRLLSDRFSAERPKGSFSTLEIQRTEQGDSAMYLCASRKDGTEPYNEQFFGPGTRLTVL.

The CDR3 DNA reads TGCAGCGTTGTGACGGAGAGCTCCTACGAGCAGTACTTC. It encodes CSVVTESSYEQYF. This rearrangement joins TRBV29-1 to TRBJ2-7; no clear D gene. CDR1 is SQVTM and CDR2 is ANQGSEA in the germline V gene. The CDR3 covers 13 residues. V lost 4 bases to trimming and J lost 0 bases, with 10 bases between them.

A single count supports this clone. The chain links TRBV4-1 to TRBJ2-7, with 8 bases fitting TRBD2. Trimming took 1 base from V and 7 from J; bases not matched to a gene: 12. The CDR3 is 16 residues long. Germline CDR1 reads MGHRA; CDR2 reads YSYEKL. CDR3 bases: TGCGCCAGCAGCCAAGCGAGTAGCGGGACCAAGGGGGAGCAGTACTTC. It yields the protein CASSQASSGTKGEQYF.

The chain uses TRBV19 and TRBJ2-1, with D perhaps matching TRBD1 or TRBD2 (5 bases each). Trimming pared 5 bases from V and 0 bases from J, leaving 20 bases between. CDR1 is LNHDA and CDR2 is SQIVND in the germline V gene (reference sequence). The CDR3 runs to 18 residues. The CDR3 region is CASSPDLRGLSSYNEQFF. CDR3 nucleotides: TGTGCCAGTAGTCCAGATCTCCGGGGCCTGAGCTCCTACAATGAGCAGTTCTTC. The full variable domain, with the rest looked up from reference TRBV19 and TRBJ2-1, is DGGITQSPKYLFRKEGQNVTLSCEQNLNHDAMYWYRQDPGQGLRLIYYSQIVNDFQKGDIAEGYSVSREKKESFPLTVTSAQKNPTAFYLCASSPDLRGLSSYNEQFFGPGTRLTVL.

The chain links TRBV6-6 to TRBJ2-6, with D perhaps matching TRBD1 (5 bases). V lost 2 bases, J lost 4 bases, and 12 bases lay in between. From germline, CDR1 is MNHNY and CDR2 SVGAGI (reference sequence). CDR3 length: 16 residues. For the CDR3, the DNA is TGTGCCAGCAGTTACATTTCAGGGTCAGGGGCCAACGTCCTGACTTTC. Amino acids: CASSYISGSGANVLTF.

The V gene is TRBV6-1, the J gene TRBJ2-3, with D unclear. Per the germline V gene, CDR1 is MNHNS and CDR2 is SASEGT. There are 14 residues in the CDR3. V lost 1 base to trimming and J lost 0 bases, with 5 bases between them. CDR3 loop: CASSEEWSTDTQYF. CDR3 sequence (DNA): TGTGCCAGCAGTGAAGAGTGGAGCACAGATACGCAGTATTTT.

This clone was seen once. This chain joins TRBV28 and TRBJ2-1, with TRBD2 matching over 16 bases. V was clipped by 5 bases and J by 12 bases; unmatched bases: 4. CDR1 and CDR2 from the germline V gene are MDHEN and SYDVKM. The CDR3 is made up of 14 amino acids. CDR3: CASSTGLAGGWQFF. The CDR3 nucleotides read TGTGCCAGCAGTACGGGACTAGCGGGAGGGTGGCAGTTCTTC. Full variable domain (remainder filled in from reference TRBV28 and TRBJ2-1): DVKVTQSSRYLVKRTGEKVFLECVQDMDHENMFWYRQDPGLGLRLIYFSYDVKMKEKGDIPEGYSVSREKKERFSLILESASTNQTSMYLCASSTGLAGGWQFFGPGTRLTVL.

The gene calls are TRBV10-2 and TRBJ1-1; D gene ambiguous. Trimming stripped 2 bases from V and 2 bases from J, with 9 bases between. The CDR3 totals 14 residues. Germline CDR1 reads WSHSY; CDR2 reads SAAADI. CDR3 region: CASSEGQFNTEAFF. CDR3 sequence (DNA): TGCGCCAGCAGTGAGGGCCAGTTCAACACTGAAGCTTTCTTT.

This chain links TRBV7-9 with TRBJ2-2; tentatively, D is TRBD1 (6 bases). CDR3 length equals 14 residues. Trimming removed 4 bases from V and 5 bases from J, with 11 bases in between. Per germline, CDR1 SEHNR and CDR2 FQNEAQ (reference sequence). For the CDR3, the DNA is TGTGCCAGCAGCTCGAACAGGGCGACCGGGGAGCTGTTTTTT. Amino acid sequence: CASSSNRATGELFF.

The CDR3 DNA reads TGTGCCAGCAGCTTAGAGTGGAGGACCGAAGGTTGGGAAAAACTGTTTTTT. Its translation is CASSLEWRTEGWEKLFF. V usage is TRBV11-2 and J usage is TRBJ1-4; D is ambiguous. CDR1 and CDR2 (germline): SGHAT, FQNNGV. The CDR3 length is 17 residues. Trimming pared 0 bases from V and 8 bases from J, leaving 19 bases between.

This rearrangement joins TRBV7-9 to TRBJ2-7; possibly TRBD2 for D (5 bases). CDR1 and CDR2 (germline): SEHNR, FQNEAQ (reference sequence). V was clipped by 7 bases and J by 2 bases, with 18 bases between them. The CDR3 contains 15 residues. In DNA form, the CDR3 reads TGTGCCAGCATCCCGGGATTAACTCCTACCTACGAGCAGTACTTC. Its protein product is CASIPGLTPTYEQYF.

The V gene is TRBV14, the J gene TRBJ2-1; maybe TRBD1 (5 bases). The CDR3 is 16 amino acids. Germline V CDR1 and CDR2: SGHDN, FVKESK. With 4 bases removed from V and 0 bases from J, the gap between germline ends came to 13 bases. The CDR3 loop reads CASSRFEGVSYNEQFF. DNA of the CDR3: TGTGCCAGCAGCCGGTTCGAAGGGGTCTCCTACAATGAGCAGTTCTTC.

The genes are TRBV30 and TRBJ1-2; the match to TRBD1 covers 10 bases. Germline V CDR1 and CDR2: GTSNPN, SVGIG (reference sequence). CDR3 size: 13 residues. The junction had 5 bases not matched to a gene; V was cut back by 2 bases and J by 8 bases. The CDR3 sequence: CAWSSGTGVGYTF. In DNA, the CDR3 is TGTGCCTGGAGTTCAGGGACAGGGGTCGGCTACACCTTC.